A single sample gave rise to the 7 T cell receptor beta chains below, sequenced in a study of radiotherapy plus CTLA-4 blockade in lung cancer. TCRdb keeps only in-frame clones here, not all; method: immunoSEQ multiplex PCR. The data show about 77,000 clones, less than 85% seen once. Sequencing used peripheral blood, obtained from a patient treated with radiotherapy plus ipilimumab. The receptors here all came from a human donor with non-small cell lung cancer whose response to radiotherapy plus ipilimumab could not be evaluated.

The V gene is TRBV6-5, the J gene TRBJ1-2, with 7 bases aligning to TRBD1. The germline CDR1 and CDR2 sequences are MNHEY and SVGAGI. This CDR3 has 14 amino acids. Trimming removed 6 bases from V and 8 bases from J; junction bases left unmatched: 12. The CDR3 loop reads CASSHYRGTEGYTF. The CDR3 DNA reads TGTGCCAGCAGCCACTATCGGGGGACAGAAGGCTACACCTTC.

The chain combines TRBV5-6 with TRBJ2-1; TRBD1 matches at 7 bases. J was trimmed by 8 bases and V by 4 bases; bases with no gene match: 6. This CDR3 has 13 amino acids. Germline V gives CDR1 SGHDT, CDR2 YYEEEE. The CDR3 loop reads CASSTDRAHEQFF. CDR3 coding DNA: TGTGCCAGCAGCACCGACAGGGCCCATGAGCAGTTCTTC.

The chain carries TRBV5-4 and TRBJ1-2; TRBD1 is a possible D gene (6 bases). V lost 6 bases and J 6 bases, leaving 12 bases between the germline ends. Per the germline V gene, CDR1 is SGHNT and CDR2 is YYREEE (reference sequence). The CDR3 spans 12 residues. Written as DNA, the CDR3 is TGTGCCAGCATAACAGGGAGTAATGGCTACACCTTC. This translates into CASITGSNGYTF.

This clone was seen only a few times. The chain uses TRBV6-6 and TRBJ1-4; 10 nucleotides line up with TRBD1. V was clipped by 6 bases and J by 6 bases; unmatched bases: 4. Germline CDR1 reads MNHNY; CDR2 reads SVGAGI (reference sequence). The CDR3 covers 14 residues. The CDR3: CASRSGQGYEKLFF. The CDR3 region has the DNA TGTGCCAGCAGGTCGGGACAGGGGTATGAAAAACTGTTTTTT.

The chain combines TRBV5-1 with TRBJ1-2; D is possibly TRBD1 (6 bases). The germline CDR1 and CDR2 sequences are SGHRS and YFSETQ. V shed 3 bases and J shed 4 bases, with 10 bases lying between them. The length of the CDR3 is 13 residues. Written as DNA, the CDR3 is TGCGCCAGCAGCTCCACAGGGTCCTATGGCTACACCTTC. This codes for CASSSTGSYGYTF.

In nucleotides, the CDR3 is TGTGCCAGCAGTTTATCGGCAGGGGTTAACTATGGCTACACCTTC. This sequence encodes CASSLSAGVNYGYTF. J is TRBJ1-2 and V is TRBV27, with D possibly matching TRBD1 (6 bases). CDR1 is MNHEY and CDR2 is SMNVEV in the germline V gene (reference sequence). The CDR3 totals 15 residues. The V end lost 0 bases, the J end lost 1 base, and 9 bases lay between the germline ends.

This sequence joins TRBV9 and TRBJ2-3, with 11 bases identical to TRBD2. The trim removed 0 bases at V and 5 bases at J, leaving 11 bases unmatched. Germline V lookup: CDR1 SGDLS, CDR2 YYNGEE. This CDR3 has 18 residues. This CDR3 is CASSVAPHSGGAKDTQYF. The CDR3, as DNA: TGTGCCAGCAGCGTAGCCCCTCATAGCGGGGGGGCCAAAGATACGCAGTATTTT.